Listed below are T cell receptor beta chains from one sample, sequenced in a study of cytomegalovirus exposure and HLA in healthy donors. The assay was immunoSEQ multiplex PCR, and TCRdb's table has in-frame clones only and misses some. This table has 95,000 to 150,000 clones, about 80% appearing once. Sequences were obtained from PBMCs. These receptors all come from a man aged 35-49 years in good health and CMV-seronegative. The CDR3 runs from the conserved cysteine through the conserved F or W. The order of the fields is clone size, J gene, V gene, CDR3 length, D gene, CDR3 protein, CDR3 DNA. D genes are given only for firm matches. Clone size is given for some rows only: seen once, a few or many times, or a class if the clone is expanded.

>-|TRBJ2-5|TRBV6-5|13|TRBD1
CASSPGQGQTQYF
TGTGCCAGCAGTCCGGGACAGGGTCAGACCCAGTACTTC
>few|TRBJ2-1|TRBV4-2|15|TRBD2
CASSHTGGQNNEQFF
TGTGCCAGCAGCCATACGGGGGGGCAAAACAATGAGCAGTTCTTC
>-|TRBJ2-2|TRBV4-2|15|-
CASSRDTTNTGELFF
TGTGCCAGCAGCCGGGACACGACGAACACCGGGGAGCTGTTTTTT
>-|TRBJ1-1|TRBV6-5|15|TRBD1
CASSPPLTGITEAFF
TGTGCCAGCAGTCCCCCCTTGACAGGGATCACTGAAGCTTTCTTT
>-|TRBJ1-5|TRBV7-9|13|-
CSSSLGTGQPQHF
TGTTCCAGCAGCTTAGGGACTGGCCAGCCCCAGCATTTT
>-|TRBJ2-7|TRBV7-2|16|TRBD1
CASSLRDRNPPYEQYF
TGTGCCAGCAGCTTACGGGACAGGAACCCTCCCTACGAGCAGTACTTC
>-|TRBJ1-1|TRBV11-2|18|TRBD1
CASSLDRTGARPNTEAFF
TGTGCCAGCAGCTTAGATCGGACAGGAGCACGACCGAACACTGAAGCTTTCTTT
>-|TRBJ1-1|TRBV25-1|14|TRBD1
CASRRTGSNTEAFF
TGTGCCAGCAGGAGGACAGGGTCGAACACTGAAGCTTTCTTT
>-|TRBJ2-5|TRBV7-2|17|-
CASSLGNGFGSVGTQYF
TGTGCCAGCAGCTTAGGCAACGGGTTTGGGTCCGTCGGGACCCAGTACTTC
>-|TRBJ2-1|TRBV18|15|TRBD1
CASSPGDRAYNEQFF
TGTGCCAGCTCCCCGGGGGACAGGGCCTACAATGAGCAGTTCTTC
>-|TRBJ2-4|TRBV7-9|14|-
CASSLERVGNSQYF
TGTGCCAGCAGCTTAGAGAGGGTTGGAAACAGTCAGTACTTC
>-|TRBJ1-1|TRBV6-5|14|-
CASSYSSGLGGAFF
TGTGCCAGCAGTTACTCTAGCGGACTGGGCGGAGCTTTCTTT
>-|TRBJ2-1|TRBV12-5|20|-
CASGWELANLPFSSYNEQFF
TGTGCTAGTGGTTGGGAACTAGCAAACCTTCCCTTCAGCTCCTACAATGAGCAGTTCTTC
>few|TRBJ1-2|TRBV27|17|-
CASSSQQGWEGKYGYTF
TGTGCCAGCAGTTCACAACAGGGATGGGAGGGGAAGTATGGCTACACCTTC
>-|TRBJ2-1|TRBV28|14|-
CASSLFESNNEQFF
TGTGCCAGCAGTTTATTCGAATCTAACAATGAGCAGTTCTTC
>-|TRBJ2-5|TRBV28|16|TRBD2
CASSSGLAGGQETQYF
TGTGCCAGCAGCTCGGGTCTAGCGGGGGGCCAAGAGACCCAGTACTTC
>-|TRBJ2-3|TRBV4-3|18|TRBD2
CASSQALVAGGPLATQYF
TGCGCCAGCAGCCAAGCCCTCGTAGCGGGGGGGCCCTTGGCTACGCAGTATTTT
>-|TRBJ2-2|TRBV2|13|TRBD2
CASLLAGSGELFF
TGTGCCAGCTTACTAGCGGGTTCCGGGGAGCTGTTTTTT
>-|TRBJ2-1|TRBV4-1|14|-
CASSQVGEVNEQFF
TGCGCCAGCAGCCAAGTGGGGGAGGTGAATGAGCAGTTCTTC
>-|TRBJ1-2|TRBV5-1|12|-
CASSRGDYGYTF
TGCGCCAGCAGCAGGGGCGACTATGGCTACACCTTC
>-|TRBJ2-7|TRBV7-9|16|-
CASSSSTTGWRESQYF
TGTGCCAGCAGCTCGTCGACGACAGGGTGGAGGGAAAGTCAGTACTTC
>-|TRBJ2-2|TRBV7-9|17|TRBD1
CASSFRTGDWDTGELFF
TGTGCCAGCAGCTTTAGGACAGGGGATTGGGACACCGGGGAGCTGTTTTTT
>few|TRBJ2-1|TRBV11-2|16|TRBD1
CASSSVQGAMTLEQFF
TGTGCCAGCAGCTCCGTACAGGGGGCGATGACTTTGGAGCAGTTCTTC